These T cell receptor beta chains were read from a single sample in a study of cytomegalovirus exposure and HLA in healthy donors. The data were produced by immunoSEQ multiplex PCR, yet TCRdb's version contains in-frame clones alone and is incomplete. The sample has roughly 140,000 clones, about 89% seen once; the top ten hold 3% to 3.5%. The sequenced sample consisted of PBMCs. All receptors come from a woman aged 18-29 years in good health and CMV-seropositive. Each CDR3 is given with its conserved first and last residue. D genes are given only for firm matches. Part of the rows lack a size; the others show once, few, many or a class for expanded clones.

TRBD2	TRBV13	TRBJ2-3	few	TGTGCCAGCAGCCTGACTAGCGGGATCCTCACAGATACGCAGTATTTT	CASSLTSGILTDTQYF
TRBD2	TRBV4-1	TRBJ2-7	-	TGCGCCAGCAGCCGCCTTCCGGGAGGGAACTCCTACGAGCAGTACTTC	CASSRLPGGNSYEQYF
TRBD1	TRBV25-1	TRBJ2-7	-	TGTGCCAGCCAAACTAGGGGGCCTCCCTACGAGCAGTACTTC	CASQTRGPPYEQYF
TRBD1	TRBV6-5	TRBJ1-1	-	TGTGCCAGCAGTAGACAGGGGCCCCTCGATGCTTTCTTT	CASSRQGPLDAFF
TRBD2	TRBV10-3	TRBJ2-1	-	TGTGCCATCAGTGAGTCTTCTAGCGGGACTTACAATGAGCAGTTCTTC	CAISESSSGTYNEQFF
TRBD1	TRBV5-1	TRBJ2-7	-	TGCGCCAGCAGCCAACCGGGACAGCCTCCCTACGAGCAGTACTTC	CASSQPGQPPYEQYF
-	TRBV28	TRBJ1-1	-	TGTGCCAGCAGTTTAGGTTTCCAGGGAGGGACTGAAGCTTTCTTT	CASSLGFQGGTEAFF
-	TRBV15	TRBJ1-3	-	TGTGCCACCAGGGTAGGAGGGTCTGGAAACACCATATATTTT	CATRVGGSGNTIYF
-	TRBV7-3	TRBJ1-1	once	TGTGCCAGCAGCCCCGAGGCGGCGGGCACTGAAGCTTTCTTT	CASSPEAAGTEAFF
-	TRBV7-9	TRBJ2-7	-	TGTGCCAGCAGCCTAGGACGGAGTTCCTACGAGCAGTACTTC	CASSLGRSSYEQYF
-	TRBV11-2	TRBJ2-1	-	TGTGCCAGCAGTCCAGGACACCGGCAAGATAATGAGCAGTTCTTC	CASSPGHRQDNEQFF
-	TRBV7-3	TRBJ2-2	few	TGTGCCAGCAGCTTACGCGGGGACCCCGGGGGGGAGCTGTTTTTT	CASSLRGDPGGELFF